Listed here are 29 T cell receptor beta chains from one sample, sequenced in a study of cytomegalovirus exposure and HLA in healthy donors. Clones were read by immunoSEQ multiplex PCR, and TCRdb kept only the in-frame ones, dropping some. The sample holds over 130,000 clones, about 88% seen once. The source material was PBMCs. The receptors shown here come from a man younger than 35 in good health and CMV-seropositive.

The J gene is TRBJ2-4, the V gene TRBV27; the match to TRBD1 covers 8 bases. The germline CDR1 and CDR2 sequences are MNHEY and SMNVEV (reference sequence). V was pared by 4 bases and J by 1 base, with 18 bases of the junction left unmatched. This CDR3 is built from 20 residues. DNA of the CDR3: TGTGCCAGCAGTTCGCGCGACAGGGGCAGGCAATTTACGGCCAAAAACATTCAGTACTTC. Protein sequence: CASSSRDRGRQFTAKNIQYF.

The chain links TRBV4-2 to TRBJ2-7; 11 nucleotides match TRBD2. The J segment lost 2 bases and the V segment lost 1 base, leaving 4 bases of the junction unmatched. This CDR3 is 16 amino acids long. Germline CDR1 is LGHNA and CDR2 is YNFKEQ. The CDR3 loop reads CASSQAGTSGTYEQYF. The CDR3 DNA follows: TGTGCCAGCAGCCAAGCCGGGACTAGCGGAACCTACGAGCAGTACTTC.

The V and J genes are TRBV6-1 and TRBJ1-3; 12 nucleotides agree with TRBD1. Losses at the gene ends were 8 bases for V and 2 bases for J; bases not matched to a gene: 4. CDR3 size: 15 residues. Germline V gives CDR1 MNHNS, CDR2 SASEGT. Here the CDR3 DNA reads TGTGCCAGCGGGACAGGGGGCGTAGCTGGAAACACCATATATTTT. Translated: CASGTGGVAGNTIYF.

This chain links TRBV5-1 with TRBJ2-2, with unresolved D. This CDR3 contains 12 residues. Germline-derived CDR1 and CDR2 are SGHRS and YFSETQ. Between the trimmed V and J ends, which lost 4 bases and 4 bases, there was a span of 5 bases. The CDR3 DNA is TGCGCCAGCAGCCACAGCACCGGGGAGCTGTTTTTT. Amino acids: CASSHSTGELFF.

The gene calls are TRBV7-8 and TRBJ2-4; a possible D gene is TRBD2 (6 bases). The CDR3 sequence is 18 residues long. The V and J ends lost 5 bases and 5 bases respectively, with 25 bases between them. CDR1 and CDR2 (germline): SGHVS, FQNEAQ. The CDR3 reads CASSRTLWGEDTQNIQYF. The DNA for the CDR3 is TGTGCCAGCAGCCGTACCCTCTGGGGGGAAGATACCCAAAACATTCAGTACTTC.

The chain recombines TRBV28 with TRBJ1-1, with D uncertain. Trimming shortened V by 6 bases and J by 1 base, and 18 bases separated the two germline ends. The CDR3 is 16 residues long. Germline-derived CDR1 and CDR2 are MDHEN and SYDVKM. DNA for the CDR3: TGTGCCAGCAGCTTGAGGTTCTGGTATGGGAACACTGAAGCTTTCTTT. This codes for CASSLRFWYGNTEAFF.

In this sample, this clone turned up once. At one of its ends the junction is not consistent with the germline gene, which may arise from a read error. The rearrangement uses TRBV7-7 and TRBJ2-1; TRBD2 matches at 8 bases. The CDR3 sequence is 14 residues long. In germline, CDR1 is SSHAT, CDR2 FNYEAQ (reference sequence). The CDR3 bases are TGTGCTAGCAGCTCCGGACTAGCCCCCAATGAGCAGTTCTTC. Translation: CASSSGLAPNEQFF.

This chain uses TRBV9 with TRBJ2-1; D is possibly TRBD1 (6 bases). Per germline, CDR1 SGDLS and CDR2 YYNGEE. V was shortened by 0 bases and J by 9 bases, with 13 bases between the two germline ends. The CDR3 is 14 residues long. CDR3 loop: CASSVGAGVGEQFF. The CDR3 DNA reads TGTGCCAGCAGCGTAGGCGCAGGGGTGGGTGAGCAGTTCTTC.

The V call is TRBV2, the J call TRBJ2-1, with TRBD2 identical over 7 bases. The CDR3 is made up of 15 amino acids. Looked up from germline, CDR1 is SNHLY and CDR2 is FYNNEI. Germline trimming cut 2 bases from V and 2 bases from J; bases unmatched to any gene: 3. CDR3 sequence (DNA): TGTGCCAGCAGTGAATGGCTAGCGGCCTACAATGAGCAGTTCTTC. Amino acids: CASSEWLAAYNEQFF.

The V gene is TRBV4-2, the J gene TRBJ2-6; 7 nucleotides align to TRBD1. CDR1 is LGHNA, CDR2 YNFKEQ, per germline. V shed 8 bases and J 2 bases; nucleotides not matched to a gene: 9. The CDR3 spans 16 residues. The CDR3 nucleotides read TGTGCCAGCGGTGGACAGGAGGAAGCTGGGGCCAACGTCCTGACTTTC. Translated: CASGGQEEAGANVLTF.

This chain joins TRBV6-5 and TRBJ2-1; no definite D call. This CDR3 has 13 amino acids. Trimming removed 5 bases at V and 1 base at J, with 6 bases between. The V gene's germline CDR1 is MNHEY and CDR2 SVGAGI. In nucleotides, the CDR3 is TGTGCCAGCAGTATTAGTTCCTACAATGAGCAGTTCTTC. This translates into CASSISSYNEQFF.

The CDR3 here is CAISRMGQGGTGELFF. The CDR3 nucleotides read TGTGCCATCAGTCGGATGGGACAGGGGGGAACCGGGGAGCTGTTTTTT. The chain recombines TRBV10-3 with TRBJ2-2; 11 bases agree with TRBD1. CDR1 and CDR2 from the germline V gene are ENHRY and SYGVKD. V lost 5 bases and J lost 5; bases outside the gene matches: 7. The CDR3 extends over 16 amino acids.

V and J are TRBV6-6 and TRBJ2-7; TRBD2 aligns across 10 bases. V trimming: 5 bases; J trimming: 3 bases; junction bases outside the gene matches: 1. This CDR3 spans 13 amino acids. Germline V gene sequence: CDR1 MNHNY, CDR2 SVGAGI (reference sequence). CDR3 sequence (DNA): TGTGCCAGCAGTCGACTAGCGGGCTACGAGCAGTACTTC. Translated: CASSRLAGYEQYF.

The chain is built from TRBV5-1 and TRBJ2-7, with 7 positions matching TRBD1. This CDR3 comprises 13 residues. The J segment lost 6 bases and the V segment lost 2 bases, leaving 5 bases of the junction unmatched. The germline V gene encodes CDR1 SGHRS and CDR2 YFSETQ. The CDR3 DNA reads TGCGCCAGCAGCTTCACAGGGGCAAGCGAGCAGTACTTC. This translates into CASSFTGASEQYF.

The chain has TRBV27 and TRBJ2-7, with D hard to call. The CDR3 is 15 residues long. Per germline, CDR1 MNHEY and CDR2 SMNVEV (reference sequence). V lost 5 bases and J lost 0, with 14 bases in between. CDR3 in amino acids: CASSPTSLSSYEQYF. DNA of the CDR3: TGTGCCAGCAGTCCCACCTCATTGAGCTCCTACGAGCAGTACTTC.

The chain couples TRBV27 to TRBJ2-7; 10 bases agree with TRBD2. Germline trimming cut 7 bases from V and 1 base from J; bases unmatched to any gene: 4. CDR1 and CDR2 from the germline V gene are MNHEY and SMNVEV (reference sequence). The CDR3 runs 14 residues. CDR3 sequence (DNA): TGTGCCAGCACCGGGACTAGCGATTCCTACGAGCAGTACTTC. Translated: CASTGTSDSYEQYF.

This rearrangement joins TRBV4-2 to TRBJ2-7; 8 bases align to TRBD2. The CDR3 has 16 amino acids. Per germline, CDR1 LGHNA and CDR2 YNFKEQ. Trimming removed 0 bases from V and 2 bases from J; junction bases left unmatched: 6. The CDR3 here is CASSQEEQRGTYEQYF. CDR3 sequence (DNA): TGTGCCAGCAGCCAAGAAGAACAGCGGGGGACCTACGAGCAGTACTTC.

The CDR3 is CASSESFTERNQPQHF. In nucleotides, the CDR3 is TGTGCCAGCAGTGAAAGTTTCACTGAGCGCAATCAGCCCCAGCATTTT. The rearrangement links TRBV6-1 to TRBJ1-5; D ambiguous. The CDR3 is 16 residues long. Trimming removed 2 bases at V and 2 bases at J, with 13 bases between. CDR1 is MNHNS and CDR2 is SASEGT in the germline V gene.

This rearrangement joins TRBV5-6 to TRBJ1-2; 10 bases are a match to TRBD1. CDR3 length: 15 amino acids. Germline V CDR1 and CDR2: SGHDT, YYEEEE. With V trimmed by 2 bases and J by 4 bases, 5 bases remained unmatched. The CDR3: CASSLPGDRGYGYTF. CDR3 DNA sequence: TGTGCCAGCAGCTTACCTGGGGACAGGGGCTATGGCTACACCTTC.

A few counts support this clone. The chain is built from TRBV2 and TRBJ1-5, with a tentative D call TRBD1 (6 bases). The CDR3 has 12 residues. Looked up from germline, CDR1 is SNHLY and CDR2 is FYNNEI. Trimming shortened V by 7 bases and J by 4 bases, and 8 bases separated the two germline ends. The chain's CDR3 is CASTDSNQPQHF. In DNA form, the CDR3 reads TGTGCCAGCACGGACAGTAATCAGCCCCAGCATTTT. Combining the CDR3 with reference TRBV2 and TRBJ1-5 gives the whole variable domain EPEVTQTPSHQVTQMGQEVILRCVPISNHLYFYWYRQILGQKVEFLVSFYNNEISEKSEIFDDQFSVERPDGSNFTLKIRSTKLEDSAMYFCASTDSNQPQHFGDGTRLSIL.

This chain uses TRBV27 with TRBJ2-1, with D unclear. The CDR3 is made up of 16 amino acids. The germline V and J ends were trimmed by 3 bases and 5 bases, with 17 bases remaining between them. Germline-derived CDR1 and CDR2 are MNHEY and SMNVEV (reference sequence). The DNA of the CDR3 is TGTGCCAGCAGTTTGGGTCGGGTATTCCCCAACAATGAGCAGTTCTTC. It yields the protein CASSLGRVFPNNEQFF.

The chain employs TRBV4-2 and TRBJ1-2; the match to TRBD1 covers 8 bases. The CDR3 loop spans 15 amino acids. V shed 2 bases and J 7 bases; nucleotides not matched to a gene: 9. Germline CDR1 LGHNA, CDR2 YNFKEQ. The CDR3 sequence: CASSQFQDRESGYTF. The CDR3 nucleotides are TGTGCCAGCAGCCAATTTCAGGACAGGGAATCTGGCTACACCTTC.

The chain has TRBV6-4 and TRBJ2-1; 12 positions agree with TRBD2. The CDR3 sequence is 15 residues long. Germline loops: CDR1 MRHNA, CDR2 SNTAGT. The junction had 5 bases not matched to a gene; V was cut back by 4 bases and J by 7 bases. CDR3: CASSAGTSGRNEQFF. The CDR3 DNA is TGTGCCAGCAGTGCCGGGACTAGCGGGCGTAATGAGCAGTTCTTC.

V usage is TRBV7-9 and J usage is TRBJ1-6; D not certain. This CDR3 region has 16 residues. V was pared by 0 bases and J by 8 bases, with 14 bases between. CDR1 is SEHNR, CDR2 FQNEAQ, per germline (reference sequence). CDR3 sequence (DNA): TGTGCCAGCAGCTTAGCGGTCGGGGTTAGGGATTCACCCCTCCACTTT. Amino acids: CASSLAVGVRDSPLHF.

CDR3 region: CASSVASGSYEQYF. CDR3 DNA: TGTGCCAGCAGCGTGGCTAGCGGGAGTTACGAGCAGTACTTC. The chain recombines TRBV9 with TRBJ2-7, with TRBD2 identical over 10 bases. This CDR3 is built from 14 residues. Germline CDR1 is SGDLS and CDR2 is YYNGEE. Trimming took 2 bases from V and 4 from J; bases not matched to a gene: 3.

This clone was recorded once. As DNA, the CDR3 is TGTGCCAGCAGCCACCCTCTGGGTAAGGGGGGCTACACCTTC. This sequence encodes CASSHPLGKGGYTF. J is TRBJ1-2 and V is TRBV7-3; a possible D gene is TRBD1 (5 bases). Germline values: CDR1 SGHTA, CDR2 FQGTGA. Trimming removed 5 bases at V and 8 bases at J, with 18 bases between. CDR3 length equals 14 residues.

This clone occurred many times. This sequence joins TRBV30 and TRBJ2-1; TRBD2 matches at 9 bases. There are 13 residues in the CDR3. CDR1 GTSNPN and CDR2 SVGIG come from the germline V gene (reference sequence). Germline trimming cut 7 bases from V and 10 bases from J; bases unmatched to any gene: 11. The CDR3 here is CASLGSGGREQFF. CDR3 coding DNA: TGTGCCTCCCTGGGTAGCGGGGGTCGAGAGCAGTTCTTC. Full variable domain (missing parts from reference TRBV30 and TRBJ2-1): SQTIHQWPATLVQPVGSPLSLECTVEGTSNPNLYWYRQAAGRGLQLLFYSVGIGQISSEVPQNLSASRPQDRQFILSSKKLLLSDSGFYLCASLGSGGREQFFGPGTRLTVL.

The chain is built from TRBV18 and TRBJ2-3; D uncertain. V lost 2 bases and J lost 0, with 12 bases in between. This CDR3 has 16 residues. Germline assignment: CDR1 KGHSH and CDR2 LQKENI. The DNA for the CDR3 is TGTGCCAGCTCACCAATGGTCCTTACTAGCACAGATACGCAGTATTTT. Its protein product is CASSPMVLTSTDTQYF.

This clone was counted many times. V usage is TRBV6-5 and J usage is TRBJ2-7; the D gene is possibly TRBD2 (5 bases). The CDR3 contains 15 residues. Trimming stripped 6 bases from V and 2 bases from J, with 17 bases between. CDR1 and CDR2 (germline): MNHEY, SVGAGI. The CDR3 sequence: CASSPAPDSTYEQYF. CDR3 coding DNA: TGTGCCAGCAGCCCGGCCCCGGACTCAACCTACGAGCAGTACTTC.